These 25 T cell receptor beta chains were all obtained from the same sample, sequenced in a study of blood T cell repertoires in COVID-19. This table comes from immunoSEQ multiplex PCR, and its TCRdb copy is limited to in-frame clones, with some not included. This sample has just over 300,000 clones; approximately 90% occur once, and the top ten carry over 3.5%. The source material was PBMCs or T cells enriched from blood (not recorded which). The receptors here all came from a man aged 25 to 40 who had recovered from COVID-19.

This clone was found a few times. The V call is TRBV6-4, the J call TRBJ2-2; 7 nucleotides align to TRBD1. The CDR3 loop spans 16 amino acids. The V gene end was trimmed by 0 bases and the J gene end by 1 base; junction bases not matched to a gene: 2. Germline V gene data show CDR1 as MRHNA and CDR2 as SNTAGT. CDR3 sequence reads: CASSDSRQGNTGELFF. In nucleotides, the CDR3 is TGTGCCAGCAGTGACTCGAGACAGGGGAACACCGGGGAGCTGTTTTTT.

V usage is TRBV11-3 and J usage is TRBJ2-7; 7 nucleotides match TRBD1. V lost 5 bases to trimming and J lost 2 bases; unmatched junction nucleotides: 6. The CDR3 runs 14 residues. Germline lookup yields CDR1 SGHNT and CDR2 YENEEA. CDR3 sequence (DNA): TGTGCCAGCAGCCCGGGGACAGTCGCCTACGAGCAGTACTTC. As protein: CASSPGTVAYEQYF.

This clone was counted only a few times. The CDR3 DNA reads TGTGCCAGCAGCTTACTTGGCGGGCGACCCTCCTACAATGAGCAGTTCTTC. Amino acid sequence: CASSLLGGRPSYNEQFF. The V call is TRBV27, the J call TRBJ2-1, with a possible D match to TRBD2 (5 bases). V lost 6 bases and J lost 0, with 18 bases in between. Looked up from germline, CDR1 is MNHEY and CDR2 is SMNVEV (reference sequence). CDR3 size: 17 residues.

The CDR3 region is CASSLATSGSNEQFF. The CDR3 DNA is TGTGCCAGCAGCTTGGCTACTAGCGGGAGCAATGAGCAGTTCTTC. The genes are TRBV5-4 and TRBJ2-1; 11 positions match TRBD2. The CDR3 has 15 amino acids. Losses at the gene ends were 0 bases for V and 6 bases for J; bases not matched to a gene: 2. Germline CDR1 SGHNT, CDR2 YYREEE (reference sequence).

This rearrangement joins TRBV4-1 to TRBJ1-2; D unresolved. The CDR3 loop spans 16 amino acids. Germline lookup yields CDR1 MGHRA and CDR2 YSYEKL. Trimming cost V 1 base and J 9 bases, with 21 bases left between them. The CDR3 loop reads CASSQAPMGAGGSYTF. Here the CDR3 DNA reads TGCGCCAGCAGCCAAGCCCCCATGGGAGCTGGCGGAAGCTACACCTTC.

This chain connects TRBV5-6 to TRBJ2-7; no definite D call. V lost 7 bases, J lost 1 base, and 15 bases lay in between. CDR3 size: 14 residues. CDR1 is SGHDT, CDR2 YYEEEE, per germline. CDR3 region: CASLRAGGSYEQYF. The DNA of the CDR3 is TGTGCCAGCCTAAGAGCAGGTGGATCCTACGAGCAGTACTTC.

The count of this clone is one. V and J are TRBV7-8 and TRBJ1-6; D not resolved. CDR1 is SGHVS and CDR2 is FQNEAQ in the germline V gene. This CDR3 has 16 amino acids. Trimming removed 1 base from V and 1 base from J, with 8 bases in between. The CDR3 DNA follows: TGTGCCAGCAGCTTAGGGAGGGTTTCCTATAATTCACCCCTCCACTTT. Translating gives CASSLGRVSYNSPLHF. The full variable domain, rest sourced from reference TRBV7-8 and TRBJ1-6, is GAGVSQSPRYKVAKRGQDVALRCDPISGHVSLFWYQQALGQGPEFLTYFQNEAQLDKSGLPSDRFFAERPEGSVSTLKIQRTQQEDSAVYLCASSLGRVSYNSPLHFGNGTRLTVT.

This chain connects TRBV3-1 (or the pseudogene TRBV3-2) to TRBJ1-2, with D maybe TRBD1 (5 bases). Germline CDR1 reads LGHDT; CDR2 reads YNNKEL (reference sequence). V lost 6 bases and J lost 7, with 15 bases in between. This CDR3 region has 13 residues. The CDR3 loop reads CASSAQGLGGYTF. CDR3 sequence (DNA): TGTGCCAGCAGTGCCCAGGGACTCGGTGGCTACACCTTC.

The chain has TRBV6-5 and TRBJ2-7; the match to TRBD1 covers 10 bases. The germline gives CDR1 MNHEY, CDR2 SVGAGI. V was clipped by 5 bases and J by 4 bases; unmatched bases: 8. The CDR3 is 15 residues long. CDR3 region: CASSPTGGLKYEQYF. CDR3 in DNA: TGTGCCAGCAGTCCGACAGGGGGCTTGAAATACGAGCAGTACTTC.

This clone has just one count. This chain joins TRBV7-9 and TRBJ1-4, with 11 bases aligning to TRBD1. The V segment lost 5 bases and the J segment 3 bases; nucleotides outside the gene matches: 5. The CDR3 contains 16 residues. The germline gives CDR1 SEHNR, CDR2 FQNEAQ (reference sequence). DNA for the CDR3: TGTGCCAGCAGCATGGACAGGGGGCAGGCTAATGAAAAACTGTTTTTT. This translates into CASSMDRGQANEKLFF.

A few counts support this clone. The CDR3 sequence is CASSQVTGGVFGYTF. The CDR3 nucleotides are TGCGCCAGCAGCCAAGTAACAGGGGGTGTTTTTGGCTACACCTTC. The chain recombines TRBV4-1 with TRBJ1-2; TRBD1 matches 8 bases. Trimming at V came to 1 base and at J to 7 bases, leaving 8 bases not matched to a gene. The CDR3 loop spans 15 amino acids. Germline CDR1 MGHRA, CDR2 YSYEKL.

J is TRBJ1-6 and V is TRBV5-1; D call uncertain. CDR1 SGHRS and CDR2 YFSETQ come from the germline V gene. The CDR3 is made up of 15 amino acids. V shed 1 base and J shed 0 bases, with 5 bases lying between them. CDR3 sequence reads: CASSLSSSYNSPLHF. The CDR3 DNA follows: TGCGCCAGCAGCTTGTCTAGCTCCTATAATTCACCCCTCCACTTT.

This chain joins TRBV25-1 and TRBJ1-4; D is perhaps TRBD1 (6 bases). The CDR3 runs to 17 residues. CDR1 and CDR2 from the germline V gene are MGHDK and SYGVNS. The V and J ends lost 4 bases and 8 bases respectively, with 23 bases between them. Here the CDR3 DNA reads TGTGCCAGCAGTGCCTATATCACAGGGAGACTCAGGGAAAAACTGTTTTTT. Its protein product is CASSAYITGRLREKLFF.

The rearrangement uses TRBV5-1 and TRBJ1-6; 9 nucleotides align to TRBD1. The germline V gene has CDR1 SGHRS and CDR2 YFSETQ. The V and J ends lost 5 bases and 4 bases, in that order; junction bases with no gene match: 4. There are 15 residues in the CDR3. The CDR3 DNA is TGCGCCAGCAGGCCGGGACAGGGTTATAATTCACCCCTCCACTTT. Its translation: CASRPGQGYNSPLHF.

The chain has TRBV2 and TRBJ1-2; the match to TRBD1 covers 9 bases. Germline V gene lookup returns CDR1 SNHLY and CDR2 FYNNEI. The V segment lost 5 bases and the J segment 2 bases; nucleotides outside the gene matches: 3. CDR3 size: 14 residues. The CDR3 spells CASSRDRANYGYTF. The CDR3 nucleotides are TGTGCCAGCAGTCGGGACAGGGCGAACTATGGCTACACCTTC.

The CDR3 nucleotides read TGTGCCAGTAAATATGGGACAGGGGGCTATGGCTACACCTTC. Amino acids: CASKYGTGGYGYTF. This chain links TRBV19 with TRBJ1-2; 11 bases map to TRBD1. This CDR3 contains 14 residues. Trimming took 7 bases from V and 4 from J; bases not matched to a gene: 5. Germline V lookup: CDR1 LNHDA, CDR2 SQIVND (reference sequence).

This chain uses TRBV3-1 (or the pseudogene TRBV3-2) with TRBJ2-1; 12 bases map to TRBD1. In germline, CDR1 is LGHDT, CDR2 YNNKEL (reference sequence). There are 16 residues in the CDR3. The junction had 6 bases not matched to a gene; V was cut back by 1 base and J by 8 bases. DNA of the CDR3: TGTGCCAGCAGCCAAGCACTGGGACAGGGGGCCGATGAGCAGTTCTTC. Its translation is CASSQALGQGADEQFF.

The chain couples TRBV15 to TRBJ2-5; D remains ambiguous. Trimming stripped 3 bases from V and 5 bases from J, with 16 bases between. The V gene's germline CDR1 is LNHNV and CDR2 YYDKDF (reference sequence). This CDR3 comprises 15 residues. CDR3 loop: CATSSRSIPPETQYF. The CDR3 DNA reads as TGTGCCACCAGCAGTAGGAGTATACCTCCTGAGACCCAGTACTTC.

The chain links TRBV2 to TRBJ1-5; possibly TRBD1 for D (5 bases). The CDR3 contains 11 residues. Germline V CDR1 and CDR2: SNHLY, FYNNEI. V shed 3 bases and J shed 9 bases, with 6 bases lying between them. CDR3 DNA: TGTGCCAGCAGTGAGGGGGGGCCCCAGCATTTT. Amino acid sequence: CASSEGGPQHF.

V gene TRBV3-1 (or the pseudogene TRBV3-2) combines with J gene TRBJ2-3, with TRBD1 matching 9 bases. Trimming at V came to 7 bases and at J to 4 bases, leaving 9 bases not matched to a gene. This CDR3 is 15 amino acids long. Germline values: CDR1 LGHDT, CDR2 YNNKEL (reference sequence). DNA of the CDR3: TGTGCCAGCACCCGGGACAGGGTCGGGGCAGATACGCAGTATTTT. Residues: CASTRDRVGADTQYF.

V and J are TRBV19 and TRBJ2-1; 7 nucleotides match TRBD2. V shed 5 bases and J 2 bases; nucleotides not matched to a gene: 6. Germline CDR1 LNHDA, CDR2 SQIVND (reference sequence). This CDR3 is built from 15 residues. CDR3 protein: CASSRGLGAYNEQFF. The CDR3 nucleotides are TGTGCCAGTAGTCGTGGACTAGGGGCCTACAATGAGCAGTTCTTC.

The chain carries TRBV11-2 and TRBJ1-2; D gene uncertain. The CDR3 extends over 12 amino acids. The germline gives CDR1 SGHAT, CDR2 FQNNGV. V shed 0 bases and J shed 8 bases, with 7 bases lying between them. This CDR3 reads CASSLEPLGYTF. The CDR3 DNA reads TGTGCCAGCAGCTTAGAGCCACTGGGCTACACCTTC.

This clone has a single count. This chain joins TRBV10-3 and TRBJ2-7; TRBD2 matches at 9 bases. V shed 3 bases and J 3 bases; nucleotides not matched to a gene: 6. The length of the CDR3 is 15 residues. CDR1 and CDR2 from the germline V gene are ENHRY and SYGVKD. CDR3 nucleotides: TGTGCCATCAGTGACGGCGGGAGGGCCGTCTACGAGCAGTACTTC. This encodes CAISDGGRAVYEQYF.

The chain is built from TRBV6-5 and TRBJ2-7; possibly TRBD2 for D (6 bases). The CDR3 spans 14 residues. Germline CDR1 MNHEY, CDR2 SVGAGI. Deletions cut 7 bases from V and 3 bases from J, with 16 bases between. The CDR3 region is CASKITGSHYEQYF. The DNA for the CDR3 is TGTGCCAGCAAAATTACCGGGAGTCACTACGAGCAGTACTTC.

J is TRBJ2-5 and V is TRBV5-5; D unclear. Germline V gene data show CDR1 as SGHKS and CDR2 as YYEKEE (reference sequence). Trimming cost V 0 bases and J 4 bases, with 13 bases left between them. This CDR3 is built from 15 residues. The CDR3 nucleotides read TGTGCCAGCAGCTTGGCCCCAGGAATGAGAGAGACCCAGTACTTC. This encodes CASSLAPGMRETQYF.